Given below is one T cell receptor beta chain in context. As yet, its antigen is unknown. Relative to the germline gene, one junction end is altered; a read error may explain this. The record originates from a study of T cells in Graves' hyperthyroidism and ophthalmopathy. Study at large: Pretreatment peripheral blood was obtained at initial diagnosis. Study-wide results and limits: Most thyroid clonotypes with frequency above 0.001 were detected in blood. By a 13 V-J model, ophthalmopathy was set apart from stable hyperthyroidism.

The investigators amplified TCR beta CDR3 regions from RNA transcripts. HTBI primers were the set used in a first-round RT-PCR of the TCR CDR3. TCRdb recomputed calls from the multiplex PCR reads with MiXCR, one row per CDR3 protein. The sample includes about 400,000 distinct CDR3 sequences, over 13% of them seen just once. CDR3 size: 12 residues. The V gene's germline CDR1 is KGHSH and CDR2 LQKENI. This sequence was found in a man between 45 and 60 years old with Graves' ophthalmopathy. The source material was blood. The genes are TRBV18 and TRBJ2-3; D not certain. This chain's CDR3 is CASPPQTDTQYF. CDR3 in DNA: TGTGCCAGCCCACCACAAACAGATACGCAGTATTTT.